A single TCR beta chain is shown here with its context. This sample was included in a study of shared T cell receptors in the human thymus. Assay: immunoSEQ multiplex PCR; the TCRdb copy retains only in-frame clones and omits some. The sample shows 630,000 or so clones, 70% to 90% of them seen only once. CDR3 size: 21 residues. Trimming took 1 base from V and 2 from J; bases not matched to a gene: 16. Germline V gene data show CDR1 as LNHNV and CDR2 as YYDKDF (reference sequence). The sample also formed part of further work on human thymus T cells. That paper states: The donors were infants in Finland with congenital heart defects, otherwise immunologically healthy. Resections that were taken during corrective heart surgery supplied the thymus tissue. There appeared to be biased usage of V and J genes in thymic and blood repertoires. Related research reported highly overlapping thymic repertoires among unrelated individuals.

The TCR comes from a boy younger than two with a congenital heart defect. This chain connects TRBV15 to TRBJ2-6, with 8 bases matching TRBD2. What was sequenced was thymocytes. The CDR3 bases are TGTGCCACCAGCAGAGTTTTTCCTCGTGGCGGGAGGAAAGCTGGGGCCAACGTCCTGACTTTC. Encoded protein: CATSRVFPRGGRKAGANVLTF.